This note documents a single T cell receptor beta chain sequence. Its matching antigen is unknown. This specimen comes from a study of beta chain features in type 1 diabetes. It was via CD45RO/CCR7/CD25/CD127/CD95/CD27 that CD4+ naive, central memory, regulatory and stem cell-like memory cells were sorted. The isolated RNA, all of it, was reverse transcribed, so expressed TCRB transcripts were what got sequenced. Sequenced by immunoSEQ multiplex PCR; TCRdb stores in-frame clones only, minus some. The data show over 600,000 clones, with 9.5% to 15% seen just once and more than 0.095% held by the top ten. Trimming removed 3 bases from V and 6 bases from J; junction bases left unmatched: 4. Germline-derived CDR1 and CDR2 are LGHNA and YNFKEQ. The CDR3 contains 16 residues. Broader study findings: In every one of the four CD4+ subsets, TCRB CDR3s were moderately but significantly shorter in Type 1 diabetes patients. A closer apparent resemblance between naive, central memory and Treg TCRB repertoires was seen in patients than in healthy donors.

Material for sequencing was naive CD4+ T cells from blood. The sequence was collected from a man aged 25 to 40 with type 1 diabetes. The chain links TRBV4-2 to TRBJ2-3; the match to TRBD2 covers 15 bases. The CDR3 sequence is CASSQGTSGGSDTQYF. The CDR3 DNA sequence: TGTGCCAGCAGCCAGGGGACTAGCGGGGGGTCTGATACGCAGTATTTT.